The T cell receptor beta chain described here comes from a study of beta chain features in type 1 diabetes. Study-wide findings and caveats: Compared to healthy donors, patients appeared to have naive, central memory and Treg TCRB repertoires that were more alike. cDNA-based reads could over-represent cells with high TCR expression. There were fewer insertions and more deletions at the VDJ junctions of type 1 diabetes patients.

The trim removed 0 bases at V and 1 base at J, leaving 6 bases unmatched. Germline V CDR1 and CDR2: KGHSH, LQKENI. The CDR3 sequence is 17 residues long. As concerns this clone: Its antigen is unknown.

What was sequenced were expressed TCRB transcripts, since all of the isolated RNA had been reverse transcribed. Profiled with immunoSEQ multiplex PCR; TCRdb holds only in-frame clones, not every one. The sample has just over 450,000 clones; over 25% are singletons. Populations isolated by sorting all had purity greater than 95%. The receptor comes from a man aged 18 to 35 in good health. Specimen: naive CD4+ T cells from blood. The V gene is TRBV18, the J gene TRBJ2-4; TRBD2 aligns across 7 bases. The CDR3 region is CASSPPPLAIAKNIQYF. In nucleotides, the CDR3 is TGTGCCAGCTCACCACCGCCACTAGCGATCGCCAAAAACATTCAGTACTTC.